Each of the 25 T cell receptor beta chains below was sequenced from the same sample in a study of blood T cell repertoires in COVID-19. Sequenced by immunoSEQ multiplex PCR; TCRdb stores in-frame clones only, minus some. The table has fewer than 350,000 clones, approximately 87% seen once. The sequencing input was peripheral blood. Receptor source: a woman aged 30 to 39 with COVID-19, enrolled during active disease.

The gene calls are TRBV7-6 and TRBJ2-7; D is possibly TRBD2 (5 bases). Germline loops: CDR1 SGHVS, CDR2 FNYEAQ. The CDR3 spans 14 residues. V lost 1 base and J 3 bases, leaving 10 bases between the germline ends. CDR3 region: CASSLGSGFYEQYF. In DNA, the CDR3 is TGTGCCAGCAGCTTAGGGTCGGGGTTCTACGAGCAGTACTTC. The variable domain in full, completed from reference TRBV7-6 and TRBJ2-7, reads GAGVSQSPRYKVTKRGQDVALRCDPISGHVSLYWYRQALGQGPEFLTYFNYEAQQDKSGLPNDRFSAERPEGSISTLTIQRTEQRDSAMYRCASSLGSGFYEQYFGPGTRLTVT.

This sequence joins TRBV19 and TRBJ2-5, with D perhaps matching TRBD1 (5 bases). The V gene's germline CDR1 is LNHDA and CDR2 SQIVND (reference sequence). CDR3 length equals 17 residues. The ends were cut back, 3 bases at V and 1 base at J, with 18 bases in the middle. The CDR3 coding sequence is TGTGCCAGTAGTATGATGGGGCAGAATTATTTCCAAGAGACCCAGTACTTC. Translating gives CASSMMGQNYFQETQYF.

In DNA form, the CDR3 reads TGCGCCAGCAGTTGGGGGGGCACTGAGCAGTTCTTC. It translates to CASSWGGTEQFF. This sequence joins TRBV5-1 and TRBJ2-1; D is possibly TRBD2 (7 bases). The CDR3 is 12 amino acids. The germline gives CDR1 SGHRS, CDR2 YFSETQ. Trimming removed 5 bases from V and 9 bases from J, with 12 bases in between. Combining the CDR3 with reference TRBV5-1 and TRBJ2-1 gives the whole variable domain KAGVTQTPRYLIKTRGQQVTLSCSPISGHRSVSWYQQTPGQGLQFLFEYFSETQRNKGNFPGRFSGRQFSNSRSEMNVSTLELGDSALYLCASSWGGTEQFFGPGTRLTVL.

This clone was seen more than once but under ten times. The chain joins TRBV6-2 or TRBV6-3 to TRBJ2-1; TRBD2 is a possible D gene (7 bases). In germline, CDR1 is MNHEY, CDR2 SVGEGT. The CDR3 runs to 14 residues. Trimming removed 3 bases at V and 9 bases at J, with 15 bases between. The DNA of the CDR3 is TGTGCCAGCAGTTATAGGGCGGGGGCAGGTGAGCAGTTCTTC. Translating it yields CASSYRAGAGEQFF.

The chain employs TRBV3-1 (or the pseudogene TRBV3-2) and TRBJ1-2; D is unclear. The V end lost 4 bases, the J end lost 8 bases, and 20 bases lay between the germline ends. The germline V gene has CDR1 LGHDT and CDR2 YNNKEL (reference sequence). The length of the CDR3 is 15 residues. CDR3 bases: TGTGCCAGCAGCCCTGCAAGCATAATTCTAGAGGGCTACACCTTC. Amino acids: CASSPASIILEGYTF.

The chain carries TRBV4-1 and TRBJ2-4; TRBD2 matches at 9 bases. This CDR3 is built from 17 residues. Unmatched junction bases numbered 7, after V lost 4 bases and J lost 0 bases. CDR1 is MGHRA, CDR2 YSYEKL, per germline. The CDR3 DNA reads TGCGCCAGCAGCCCCGGGACTAGCACGTCAGCCAAAAACATTCAGTACTTC. This translates into CASSPGTSTSAKNIQYF.

The chain uses TRBV4-1 and TRBJ2-7; 10 nucleotides agree with TRBD1. This CDR3 has 16 amino acids. The V segment lost 4 bases and the J segment 2 bases; nucleotides outside the gene matches: 8. The germline gives CDR1 MGHRA, CDR2 YSYEKL. The CDR3 sequence: CASSRGGQGVTYEQYF. CDR3 bases: TGCGCCAGCAGCCGCGGAGGACAGGGGGTTACCTACGAGCAGTACTTC.

The chain's CDR3 is CASSRTGRNEQYF. The CDR3 region has the DNA TGTGCCAGCAGCAGGACAGGGCGGAACGAGCAGTACTTC. The gene calls are TRBV27 and TRBJ2-7; TRBD1 matches 8 bases. Trimming took 6 bases from V and 5 from J; bases not matched to a gene: 6. The CDR3 is 13 amino acids. Germline V gene sequence: CDR1 MNHEY, CDR2 SMNVEV (reference sequence).

On this clone: Other DNA sequences of this sample code for an identical CDR3. This chain connects TRBV6-1 to TRBJ1-2; D remains ambiguous. Deletions cut 3 bases from V and 2 bases from J, with 10 bases between. Germline loops: CDR1 MNHNS, CDR2 SASEGT. The CDR3 sequence is 14 residues long. As DNA, the CDR3 is TGTGCCAGCAGTGAGTCTGGCGGGAACTATGGCTACACCTTC. Translated: CASSESGGNYGYTF.

The chain has TRBV18 and TRBJ2-1; 10 bases are a match to TRBD2. This CDR3 region has 16 residues. The germline V gene encodes CDR1 KGHSH and CDR2 LQKENI. After removal of 5 bases from V and 0 bases from J, the junction contained 4 bases not matched to a gene. CDR3 coding DNA: TGTGCCAGCTCAACTAGCGGGGAGAGCTCCTACAATGAGCAGTTCTTC. This encodes CASSTSGESSYNEQFF.

The gene calls are TRBV7-2 and TRBJ1-2, with 9 bases identical to TRBD1. Germline V gene sequence: CDR1 SGHTA, CDR2 FQGNSA. The CDR3 spans 15 residues. V lost 5 bases to trimming and J lost 7 bases; unmatched junction nucleotides: 11. The chain's CDR3 is CASSGPGQGVSGYTF. The CDR3 DNA follows: TGTGCCAGCAGCGGCCCGGGACAGGGAGTAAGTGGCTACACCTTC.

CDR3 coding DNA: TGTGCCAGTAACGAGGGATATCAGCCCCAGCATTTT. It yields the protein CASNEGYQPQHF. This chain connects TRBV19 to TRBJ1-5; D call uncertain. CDR3 length: 12 amino acids. In germline, CDR1 is LNHDA, CDR2 SQIVND (reference sequence). V was cut by 7 bases and J by 5 bases, with 9 bases left in between.

The CDR3 loop is CASSQTGGETQYF. The CDR3 DNA reads TGCGCCAGCAGCCAGACAGGGGGAGAGACCCAGTACTTC. The chain carries TRBV4-1 and TRBJ2-5, with 9 positions matching TRBD1. Trimming at V came to 3 bases and at J to 4 bases, leaving 0 bases not matched to a gene. This CDR3 region has 13 residues. Per germline, CDR1 MGHRA and CDR2 YSYEKL.

The rearrangement joins TRBV19 to TRBJ1-2; the D gene is possibly TRBD1 (6 bases). The CDR3 loop spans 16 amino acids. V lost 5 bases and J 7 bases, leaving 23 bases between the germline ends. The germline CDR1 and CDR2 sequences are LNHDA and SQIVND (reference sequence). CDR3 in amino acids: CASSFGQPSPLAGYTF. In nucleotides, the CDR3 is TGTGCCAGTAGTTTCGGACAGCCATCACCCCTGGCTGGCTACACCTTC.

This chain uses TRBV12-5 with TRBJ1-3; D is undetermined. This CDR3 is built from 15 residues. Trimming took off 5 bases at V and 4 bases at J, with 15 bases between the two ends. Germline loops: CDR1 LGHNT, CDR2 FRNRAP. The CDR3 loop reads CASGLRWARGNTIYF. In nucleotides, the CDR3 is TGTGCTAGTGGTCTTAGATGGGCCCGGGGAAACACCATATATTTT. Full variable domain (rest looked up from reference TRBV12-5 and TRBJ1-3): DARVTQTPRHKVTEMGQEVTMRCQPILGHNTVFWYRQTMMQGLELLAYFRNRAPLDDSGMPKDRFSAEMPDATLATLKIQPSEPRDSAVYFCASGLRWARGNTIYFGEGSWLTVV.

The chain links TRBV7-8 to TRBJ2-7; tentative D call: TRBD1 (6 bases). V dropped 1 base and J dropped 0 bases, with 16 bases sitting between them. The CDR3 runs 17 residues. Germline-derived CDR1 and CDR2 are SGHVS and FQNEAQ. CDR3 sequence: CASSLVRVGAPSYEQYF. In DNA form, the CDR3 reads TGTGCCAGCAGCTTAGTCAGGGTGGGGGCCCCCTCCTACGAGCAGTACTTC.

The chain recombines TRBV12-3 or TRBV12-4 with TRBJ1-2; TRBD1 agrees at 7 bases. This CDR3 has 13 amino acids. After removal of 3 bases from V and 6 bases from J, the junction contained 4 bases not matched to a gene. DNA for the CDR3: TGTGCCAGCAGTTTGAGGGGGCTCGATGGCTACACCTTC. It encodes CASSLRGLDGYTF.

The rearrangement joins TRBV7-9 to TRBJ2-1; D perhaps matches TRBD1 (5 bases). The CDR3 has 16 residues. V was trimmed by 5 bases and J by 0 bases, leaving 14 bases between them. Germline V gene data show CDR1 as SEHNR and CDR2 as FQNEAQ (reference sequence). The CDR3 loop is CASSPQGPLSYNEQFF. The CDR3 DNA sequence: TGTGCCAGCAGCCCTCAGGGTCCGCTCTCCTACAATGAGCAGTTCTTC.

V usage is TRBV7-9 and J usage is TRBJ1-6; D is uncertain. Germline values: CDR1 SEHNR, CDR2 FQNEAQ (reference sequence). The CDR3 runs to 18 residues. V was shortened by 1 base and J by 0 bases, with 13 bases between the two germline ends. For the CDR3, the DNA is TGTGCCAGCAGCTTAGTCGAAACGTCCAGCTCCTATAATTCACCCCTCCACTTT. Translated: CASSLVETSSSYNSPLHF.

This clone was found once. The chain combines TRBV6-6 with TRBJ2-1; D is undetermined. V lost 6 bases and J lost 8, with 8 bases in between. CDR3 size: 11 residues. Germline lookup yields CDR1 MNHNY and CDR2 SVGAGI (reference sequence). The CDR3 protein is CASRAVHEQFF. The CDR3, as DNA: TGTGCCAGCAGGGCAGTCCATGAGCAGTTCTTC.

Only a few counts were recorded for this clone. The chain carries TRBV7-7 and TRBJ2-2; TRBD2 matches 7 bases. From germline, CDR1 is SSHAT and CDR2 FNYEAQ (reference sequence). With 5 bases clipped from V and 8 bases from J, the junction kept 5 bases outside the gene matches. This CDR3 has 13 residues. The CDR3 loop reads CASSPSGGGELFF. CDR3 in DNA: TGTGCCAGCAGCCCCTCGGGGGGTGGGGAGCTGTTTTTT.

The chain combines TRBV7-8 with TRBJ1-2, with 7 bases fitting TRBD1. Germline CDR1 reads SGHVS; CDR2 reads FQNEAQ. This CDR3 has 15 amino acids. Germline trimming cut 8 bases from V and 4 bases from J; bases unmatched to any gene: 13. CDR3 nucleotide sequence: TGTGCCAGCGGTACTCGTCCCGGGACAGCCTATGGCTACACCTTC. This codes for CASGTRPGTAYGYTF.

This clone was recorded once. The chain combines TRBV10-3 with TRBJ1-2; D call uncertain. The CDR3 has 14 amino acids. Germline values: CDR1 ENHRY, CDR2 SYGVKD. V lost 11 bases and J 6 bases, leaving 22 bases between the germline ends. The CDR3 loop reads CAAQEAGGSDGYTF. The CDR3 DNA sequence: TGTGCCGCTCAAGAAGCTGGCGGTTCGGATGGCTACACCTTC.

The chain recombines TRBV24-1 with TRBJ1-2; D is unclear. The CDR3 has 13 residues. Trimming left V 3 bases short and J 8 bases short, with 12 bases between. Germline loops: CDR1 KGHDR, CDR2 SFDVKD. The CDR3 region has the DNA TGTGCCACCAGTGATGAGACGGAGTGGGGCTACACCTTC. Residues: CATSDETEWGYTF.

This clone was recorded once. The chain employs TRBV5-1 and TRBJ2-5; possible D gene TRBD1, 5 bases. The CDR3 has 14 amino acids. The germline V gene has CDR1 SGHRS and CDR2 YFSETQ. V was clipped by 4 bases and J by 4 bases, with 14 bases between them. For the CDR3, the DNA is TGCGCCAGCAGCCAAGGACAAGGATTAGAGACCCAGTACTTC. This encodes CASSQGQGLETQYF.